Here is one TCR beta chain with its context. Its antigen is undetermined. Other DNA sequences within the sample encode an identical CDR3. Every immunoSEQ plate was one replicate of a subset's evenly spread DNA. Assay used: immunoSEQ multiplex PCR; TCRdb lists only in-frame clones, some missing. The sample lists 550,000 to 650,000 clones; about 96% were seen once. This record belongs to a study of shared clonotypes between healthy human individuals. On the study more broadly: Aged 18 to 49, the donors were two women and three men. The plates for each donor numbered three CD4 naive, three CD4 memory, two CD8 naive and one CD8 memory.

The CDR3 covers 12 residues. V was clipped by 0 bases and J by 4 bases, with 2 bases between them. Germline CDR1 SGHVS, CDR2 FNYEAQ. Study-wide results and caveats: Sharing of clonotypes among donors was expected to vary with sequencing depth.

Naive CD8 populations comprised CD45RO-negative cells positively selected for CCR7, excluding terminally differentiated effector memory CD45RA+ cells. The TCR originated in a woman younger than 45 in good health. The rearrangement links TRBV7-6 to TRBJ2-3; D is ambiguous. Sequenced material: naive CD8+ T cells sorted from blood. The CDR3 sequence: CASSLAADTQYF. The CDR3 coding sequence is TGTGCCAGCAGCTTAGCCGCAGATACGCAGTATTTT.